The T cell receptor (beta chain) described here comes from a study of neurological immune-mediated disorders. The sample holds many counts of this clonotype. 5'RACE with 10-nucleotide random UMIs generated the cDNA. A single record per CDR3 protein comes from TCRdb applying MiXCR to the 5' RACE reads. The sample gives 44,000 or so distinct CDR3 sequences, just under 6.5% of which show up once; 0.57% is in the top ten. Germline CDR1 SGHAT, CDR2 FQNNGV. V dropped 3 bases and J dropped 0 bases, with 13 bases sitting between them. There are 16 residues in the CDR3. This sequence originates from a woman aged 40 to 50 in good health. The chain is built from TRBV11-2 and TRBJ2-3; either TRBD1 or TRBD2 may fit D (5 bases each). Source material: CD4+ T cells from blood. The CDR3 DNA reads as TGTGCCAGCAGCTTTGAGGGGAGACAAAGCACAGATACGCAGTATTTT. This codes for CASSFEGRQSTDTQYF.